Listed here are 21 T cell receptor beta chains from one sample, sequenced in a study of blood T cells in healthy people across ages. Then a second PCR, running roughly 7 to 11 cycles, was carried out with a sample-barcoded 5' primer and a J-beta primer mix. TCRdb ran MiXCR on the 5' RACE reads and lists one entry per CDR3 protein. The sample includes fewer than 950,000 distinct CDR3 sequences, 40% to 65% seen only once; the top ten take approximately 40%. The sequencing input was blood. These receptor sequences come from a man older than 75 in good health.

Concerning this clonotype itself: One junction end disagrees with the germline gene, perhaps due to a read error. The CDR3 loop reads CTSRGTSRFYEQYF. In DNA form, the CDR3 reads TGTACCAGCAGGGGGACATCCAGGTTCTACGAGCAGTACTTC. V is TRBV27 and J is TRBJ2-4, with 7 bases aligning to TRBD1. The DNA end is more similar to TRBJ2-7, so the J call may be wrong. The CDR3 length is 14 residues. Germline V CDR1 and CDR2: MNHEY, SMNVEV (reference sequence).

V is TRBV6-1 and J is TRBJ2-7, with 9 bases fitting TRBD1. The trim removed 4 bases at V and 2 bases at J, leaving 9 bases unmatched. Germline-derived CDR1 and CDR2 are MNHNS and SASEGT. The length of the CDR3 is 16 residues. CDR3 DNA sequence: TGTGCCAGCAGTGTGTTTGGGACAGGGCTTCCCTACGAGCAGTACTTC. Its translation is CASSVFGTGLPYEQYF.

This clonotype has more than one count but fewer than ten. The chain recombines TRBV20-1 with TRBJ2-6, with TRBD2 matching over 10 bases. Trimming cost V 1 base and J 1 base; bases outside gene matches: 1. Germline V gene data show CDR1 as DFQATT and CDR2 as SNEGSKA (reference sequence). This CDR3 contains 16 residues. This CDR3 is CSARGAGGSGANVLTF. The CDR3 coding sequence is TGCAGTGCTAGAGGAGCGGGAGGGTCTGGGGCCAACGTCCTGACTTTC.

CDR3: CASSQDPGASGSFYEQYF. The CDR3 DNA reads as TGTGCCAGCAGCCAAGATCCGGGGGCTAGCGGGAGCTTCTACGAGCAGTACTTC. This chain joins TRBV3-1 and TRBJ2-7; 10 bases fit TRBD2. This CDR3 is 18 amino acids long. Losses at the gene ends were 0 bases for V and 3 bases for J; bases not matched to a gene: 11. Germline CDR1 LGHDT, CDR2 YNNKEL (reference sequence).

This clonotype appeared a single time. A much larger clone differs from this one at a single base, so this may be a read error. The V gene is TRBV9, the J gene TRBJ1-6; D is uncertain. From germline, CDR1 is SGDLS and CDR2 YYNGEE. Trimming removed 1 base from V and 8 bases from J, with 10 bases in between. This CDR3 is 14 amino acids long. This CDR3 is CASSVRGLDSPLHF. CDR3 sequence (DNA): TGTGCCAGCAGCGTAAGAGGGCTGGATTCACCCCTCCACTTT.

The V call is TRBV3-1, the J call TRBJ2-1, with TRBD1 matching over 8 bases. The V segment lost 5 bases and the J segment 4 bases; nucleotides outside the gene matches: 22. CDR1 and CDR2 (germline): LGHDT, YNNKEL (reference sequence). This CDR3 spans 20 amino acids. CDR3 sequence reads: CASSSRTGSTVGVGYNEQFF. In nucleotides, the CDR3 is TGTGCCAGCAGCTCCCGGACAGGGTCTACGGTCGGGGTGGGATACAATGAGCAGTTCTTC.

This clonotype was counted once. The rearrangement uses TRBV4-1 and TRBJ2-4; D not certain. Between the trimmed V and J ends, which lost 0 bases and 3 bases, there was a span of 15 bases. Germline lookup yields CDR1 MGHRA and CDR2 YSYEKL. This CDR3 comprises 17 residues. CDR3 DNA: TGCGCCAGCAGCCAAGATGTAGGAGATAGGGTCAAAAACATTCAGTACTTC. Translating gives CASSQDVGDRVKNIQYF.

This clonotype was detected only once. The junction departs from germline at one end; a sequencing error may be responsible. The V gene is TRBV5-1, the J gene TRBJ2-1; a possible D gene is TRBD2 (6 bases). CDR3 length: 13 residues. The V gene's germline CDR1 is SGHRS and CDR2 YFSETQ. Here the CDR3 reads CASGAGNYNERFF. CDR3 coding DNA: TGCGCCAGCGGGGCGGGAAACTACAATGAGCGGTTCTTC.

The chain recombines TRBV20-1 with TRBJ2-6, with D perhaps TRBD2 (5 bases). The V and J ends lost 5 bases and 0 bases respectively, with 11 bases between them. Germline values: CDR1 DFQATT, CDR2 SNEGSKA (reference sequence). The CDR3 totals 15 residues. This CDR3 reads CSAADAGSGANVLTF. CDR3 sequence (DNA): TGCAGTGCTGCAGATGCGGGCTCTGGGGCCAACGTCCTGACTTTC.

The J gene is TRBJ2-3, the V gene TRBV5-5; 10 nucleotides match TRBD2. Germline V gene data show CDR1 as SGHKS and CDR2 as YYEKEE (reference sequence). V was pared by 0 bases and J by 7 bases, with 2 bases of the junction left unmatched. CDR3 length: 14 residues. CDR3 sequence reads: CASSLGLAGHTQYF. The CDR3 DNA reads as TGTGCCAGCAGCTTGGGACTAGCGGGCCATACGCAGTATTTT.

This chain links TRBV7-2 with TRBJ1-1; tentative D call: TRBD1 (6 bases). The CDR3 has 15 amino acids. Germline V CDR1 and CDR2: SGHTA, FQGNSA. Trimming shortened V by 5 bases and J by 4 bases, and 17 bases separated the two germline ends. CDR3 sequence (DNA): TGTGCCAGCAGCCCTCAACAGGGTCGCGGCACTGAAGCTTTCTTT. It is translated as CASSPQQGRGTEAFF.

This rearrangement joins TRBV3-1 to TRBJ2-3; the D call may be TRBD1 or TRBD2 (5 bases each). CDR3 length equals 16 residues. Germline CDR1 and CDR2: LGHDT and YNNKEL (reference sequence). V was cut by 4 bases and J by 14 bases, with 28 bases left in between. The CDR3 sequence: CASSRDNWGTHRYAYF. CDR3 nucleotides: TGTGCCAGCAGCCGAGATAACTGGGGGACGCACAGATACGCGTATTTT.

The rearrangement joins TRBV7-2 to TRBJ1-2, with 7 bases aligning to TRBD1. Germline trimming cut 5 bases from V and 4 bases from J; bases unmatched to any gene: 7. CDR3 size: 14 residues. Germline CDR1 SGHTA, CDR2 FQGNSA. CDR3 in DNA: TGTGCCAGCAGCCGGGACAGTTCCGTCTATGGCTACACCTTC. Its protein is CASSRDSSVYGYTF. Full variable domain (missing parts from reference TRBV7-2 and TRBJ1-2): GAGVSQSPSNKVTEKGKDVELRCDPISGHTALYWYRQSLGQGLEFLIYFQGNSAPDKSGLPSDRFSAERTGGSVSTLTIQRTQQEDSAVYLCASSRDSSVYGYTFGSGTRLTVV.

This clonotype was seen only a few times. V is TRBV12-3 or TRBV12-4 and J is TRBJ2-5; 11 bases line up with TRBD2. The J segment lost 0 bases and the V segment lost 6 bases, leaving 3 bases of the junction unmatched. The CDR3 totals 15 residues. The CDR3 sequence is CASRTSGDYQETQYF. The CDR3 bases are TGTGCCAGCAGGACTAGCGGGGACTACCAAGAGACCCAGTACTTC.

A few counts support this clonotype. The chain employs TRBV12-3 or TRBV12-4 and TRBJ2-1; 10 nucleotides align to TRBD2. V was pared by 5 bases and J by 7 bases, with 14 bases of the junction left unmatched. The CDR3 loop spans 17 amino acids. CDR3 amino acids: CASSTPYLAGESNEQFF. The DNA for the CDR3 is TGTGCCAGCAGTACTCCCTATCTAGCGGGAGAATCAAATGAGCAGTTCTTC.

This clonotype showed up just a few times. The chain couples TRBV13 to TRBJ2-3; TRBD2 aligns across 8 bases. Germline V gene sequence: CDR1 PRHDT, CDR2 FYEKMQ (reference sequence). V lost 6 bases and J lost 4; bases outside the gene matches: 6. The CDR3 totals 14 residues. The CDR3 protein is CASSTPGLADTQYF. In nucleotides, the CDR3 is TGTGCCAGCAGTACACCGGGACTAGCAGATACGCAGTATTTT.

The chain has TRBV28 and TRBJ2-3, with no clear D. Germline CDR1 MDHEN, CDR2 SYDVKM. With 6 bases removed from V and 1 base from J, the gap between germline ends came to 8 bases. The length of the CDR3 is 13 residues. The CDR3 DNA reads as TGTGCCAGCAGGGCCCATGGCACAGATACGCAGTATTTT. It specifies CASRAHGTDTQYF.

The V and J genes are TRBV2 and TRBJ2-3; 10 bases agree with TRBD2. This CDR3 region has 13 residues. CDR1 and CDR2 (germline): SNHLY, FYNNEI. V was clipped by 8 bases and J by 14 bases; unmatched bases: 13. CDR3 nucleotide sequence: TGTGCCAGCCAACTAGCGGGAATAAGATACGCGTATTTT. This translates into CASQLAGIRYAYF.

This chain joins TRBV20-1 and TRBJ2-5; D may correspond to TRBD1 or TRBD2 (5 bases each). There are 14 residues in the CDR3. Looked up from germline, CDR1 is DFQATT and CDR2 is SNEGSKA (reference sequence). With 3 bases removed from V and 6 bases from J, the gap between germline ends came to 17 bases. Written as DNA, the CDR3 is TGCAGTGCTAGTAGTACGCTGGGGGTACAGACCCAGTACTTC. Its protein is CSASSTLGVQTQYF.

The rearrangement links TRBV29-1 to TRBJ1-1, with no clear D. Trimming shortened V by 5 bases and J by 2 bases, and 15 bases separated the two germline ends. This CDR3 has 14 residues. Looked up from germline, CDR1 is SQVTM and CDR2 is ANQGSEA. The CDR3 sequence: CSVRASLSNTEAFF. CDR3 nucleotide sequence: TGCAGCGTTCGCGCGTCGTTATCCAACACTGAAGCTTTCTTT.

This clonotype was picked up many times. The rearrangement uses TRBV28 and TRBJ1-5, with D unresolved. V lost 8 bases, J lost 2 bases, and 10 bases lay in between. CDR1 is MDHEN, CDR2 SYDVKM, per germline. The CDR3 consists of 13 residues. The CDR3 here is CASLRSGNQPQHF. The CDR3 DNA is TGTGCCAGCCTGCGAAGTGGCAATCAGCCCCAGCATTTT.